These 4 T cell receptor beta chains share one sample of origin, sequenced in a study of blood T cell repertoires in COVID-19. Only in-frame clones appear in the TCRdb table, and some are missing; sequencing was by immunoSEQ multiplex PCR. In the table there are 60,000 or so clones, around 90% of which are singletons. Sequencing was carried out using peripheral blood. These receptors all stem from a human donor with active COVID-19. The donor label of this sample is uncertain.

This clone came up once. The genes are TRBV27 and TRBJ1-1; 7 bases match TRBD1. With 6 bases clipped from V and 1 base from J, the junction kept 8 bases outside the gene matches. CDR3 length equals 15 residues. Germline CDR1 MNHEY, CDR2 SMNVEV (reference sequence). For the CDR3, the DNA is TGTGCCAGCAGGGGAGGACAGGCGAAGAACACTGAAGCTTTCTTT. Translated: CASRGGQAKNTEAFF.

This clone has a handful of counts. The CDR3 nucleotides read TGTGCCAGCAGTTCCAGGGATGAGCAGTACTTC. This codes for CASSSRDEQYF. V is TRBV7-9 and J is TRBJ2-7; a weak D match, TRBD1 (5 bases). Trimming took 6 bases from V and 7 from J, leaving 10 bases between them. The germline gives CDR1 SEHNR, CDR2 FQNEAQ (reference sequence). The CDR3 length is 11 residues. The variable domain in full, completed from reference TRBV7-9 and TRBJ2-7, reads DTGVSQNPRHKITKRGQNVTFRCDPISEHNRLYWYRQTLGQGPEFLTYFQNEAQLEKSRLLSDRFSAERPKGSFSTLEIQRTEQGDSAMYLCASSSRDEQYFGPGTRLTVT.

The rearrangement uses TRBV6-5 and TRBJ2-1, with D perhaps matching TRBD2 (6 bases). The CDR3 has 16 residues. Trimming stripped 0 bases from V and 10 bases from J, with 19 bases between. CDR1 and CDR2 from the germline V gene are MNHEY and SVGAGI. The CDR3 nucleotides read TGTGCCAGCAGTTACTCGGCCATGGCGGGACGATCCGAGCAGTTCTTC. It translates to CASSYSAMAGRSEQFF.

This CDR3 reads CASSIGTVYGYTF. The CDR3 nucleotides are TGTGCCAGTAGTATCGGGACAGTCTATGGCTACACCTTC. V gene TRBV19 combines with J gene TRBJ1-2; 7 nucleotides line up with TRBD1. CDR1 and CDR2 (germline): LNHDA, SQIVND (reference sequence). The V segment lost 3 bases and the J segment 4 bases; nucleotides outside the gene matches: 2. CDR3 length equals 13 residues.